This passage covers 10 T cell receptor beta chains from one sample sequenced in a study of Ad26.COV2.S vaccination and SARS-CoV-2 variants. The repertoire was sequenced with immunoSEQ multiplex PCR; TCRdb's copy has only in-frame clones and lacks some. The sample includes about 350,000 clones, around 92% of them seen just once. Sequences were derived from peripheral blood, sampled after recovery from COVID-19. The receptors shown here come from a human donor who had recovered from COVID-19.

The count of this clone is one. V is TRBV6-5 and J is TRBJ1-4; 9 positions match TRBD1. Per the germline V gene, CDR1 is MNHEY and CDR2 is SVGAGI. The ends lost 2 bases at V and 7 bases at J; junction bases unmatched: 8. This CDR3 is built from 16 residues. The CDR3 protein is CASSYQGGQGVEKLFF. The CDR3 coding sequence is TGTGCCAGCAGTTACCAGGGGGGACAGGGTGTTGAAAAACTGTTTTTT.

The gene calls are TRBV9 and TRBJ2-7, with a weak D call TRBD1 (6 bases). The V and J ends lost 3 bases and 5 bases respectively, with 15 bases between them. The CDR3 covers 14 residues. CDR1 SGDLS and CDR2 YYNGEE come from the germline V gene. The CDR3 spells CASSAADRAHEQYF. CDR3 nucleotides: TGTGCCAGCAGCGCCGCGGACAGAGCCCACGAGCAGTACTTC.

This sequence joins TRBV7-8 and TRBJ1-5, with D perhaps matching TRBD1 (5 bases). Per germline, CDR1 SGHVS and CDR2 FQNEAQ. This CDR3 is 17 amino acids long. The V end was cut by 1 base, the J end by 1 base, with 14 bases between. For the CDR3, the DNA is TGTGCCAGCAGCTTAGAGGGACGGGGGAGGAGCAATCAGCCCCAGCATTTT. Translating gives CASSLEGRGRSNQPQHF.

This chain's CDR3 is CASSVGVSGANVLTF. The CDR3 coding sequence is TGTGCCAGCAGCGTTGGGGTATCTGGGGCCAACGTCCTGACTTTC. V and J are TRBV9 and TRBJ2-6; no clear D gene. CDR1 is SGDLS, CDR2 YYNGEE, per germline. This CDR3 region has 15 residues. The V end lost 2 bases, the J end lost 1 base, and 7 bases lay between the germline ends.

The rearrangement uses TRBV27 and TRBJ2-1; D may be TRBD2 (7 bases). The CDR3 covers 17 residues. Per germline, CDR1 MNHEY and CDR2 SMNVEV (reference sequence). V was trimmed by 1 base and J by 1 base, leaving 14 bases between them. The CDR3 here is CASSLFGRGRSYNEQFF. In DNA, the CDR3 is TGTGCCAGCAGTTTATTCGGGCGGGGGCGTTCCTACAATGAGCAGTTCTTC.

The chain couples TRBV28 to TRBJ1-1, with TRBD1 matching over 8 bases. The trim removed 1 base at V and 1 base at J, leaving 2 bases unmatched. Germline V gene data show CDR1 as MDHEN and CDR2 as SYDVKM. This CDR3 region has 15 residues. The CDR3 bases are TGTGCCAGCAGTTTATACAGGGGGGGGAACACTGAAGCTTTCTTT. As protein: CASSLYRGGNTEAFF.

The rearrangement joins TRBV13 to TRBJ1-6, with TRBD1 as a possible D gene (6 bases). V shed 4 bases and J shed 0 bases, with 13 bases lying between them. The CDR3 loop spans 17 amino acids. Germline CDR1 is PRHDT and CDR2 is FYEKMQ (reference sequence). The CDR3 here is CASSYGQTSSYNSPLHF. The CDR3 nucleotides are TGTGCCAGCAGCTACGGACAGACGAGCTCCTATAATTCACCCCTCCACTTT.

The CDR3 here is CASSQQSANYGYTF. The CDR3 nucleotides are TGTGCCAGCAGCCAACAATCAGCTAACTATGGCTACACCTTC. This chain joins TRBV3-1 (or the pseudogene TRBV3-2) and TRBJ1-2; D is unresolved. The CDR3 has 14 amino acids. Germline CDR1 LGHDT, CDR2 YNNKEL (reference sequence). The germline V and J ends were trimmed by 2 bases and 0 bases, with 7 bases remaining between them.

The chain has TRBV19 and TRBJ2-7, with a weak D call TRBD1 (7 bases). CDR3 length equals 15 residues. Germline loops: CDR1 LNHDA, CDR2 SQIVND (reference sequence). The V end was cut by 6 bases, the J end by 5 bases, with 20 bases between. The DNA of the CDR3 is TGTGCCAGTAGCGCAGGGGGGCCCCCCCTCCACGAGCAGTACTTC. Protein product: CASSAGGPPLHEQYF.

The chain links TRBV6-5 to TRBJ1-2; no clear D gene. The CDR3 has 14 amino acids. Germline-derived CDR1 and CDR2 are MNHEY and SVGAGI. V was shortened by 7 bases and J by 3 bases, with 15 bases between the two germline ends. The CDR3 loop reads CASTQPGRYYGYTF. DNA for the CDR3: TGTGCCAGCACCCAACCAGGCAGATACTATGGCTACACCTTC.